Sequencing of this T cell receptor (beta chain) was carried out in a study of spatial heterogeneity in lung cancer. Time point of the sample: sample taken at primary tumor resection. Material for sequencing was whole RNA from tumor, nontumor lung or frozen PBMC, left unsorted. In TCRdb, the 5' RACE reads were re-called with MiXCR into one record per CDR3 protein. The sample has over 10,000 distinct CDR3 sequences; under 4% are singletons. This clonotype was recorded at least ten times. What it binds is unknown. General observations from the study: Mutation counts in tumors were tracked by counts of expanded intratumoral alpha and beta TCRs. Ubiquitous and regional nonsynonymous mutation counts were tracked by ubiquitous and regional expanded TCR counts, respectively.

The CDR3 extends over 13 amino acids. The germline V and J ends were trimmed by 4 bases and 4 bases, with 11 bases remaining between them. CDR1 and CDR2 from the germline V gene are SGHRS and YFSETQ. The sample was lung tumor tissue, taken at surgery. The sequence came from a male donor with early-stage non-small cell lung cancer. V is TRBV5-1 and J is TRBJ1-1; D is possibly TRBD1 (5 bases). The CDR3 loop reads CASSHQGITEAFF. In nucleotides, the CDR3 is TGCGCCAGCAGCCATCAGGGCATCACTGAAGCTTTCTTT.